This T cell receptor (beta chain) comes out of a study of T cells after yellow fever vaccination. MiXCR, run by TCRdb on the 5' RACE reads, gives a single entry per CDR3 protein. This table has roughly 50,000 distinct CDR3 sequences, about 7.4% appearing once. This CDR3 is built from 15 residues. Germline lookup yields CDR1 SGHVS and CDR2 FQNEAQ. The ends lost 1 base at V and 4 bases at J; junction bases unmatched: 4. This clonotype was seen repeatedly, ten times or more. Sample: CD8+ T cells sorted from PBMCs, taken approximately 15 days after the first yellow fever vaccination. This TCR was recovered from a man in his late teens or twenties who received the YFV17D yellow fever vaccine. The V call is TRBV7-8, the J call TRBJ2-7; 10 nucleotides agree with TRBD1. CDR3 DNA: TGTGCCAGCAGCTTAGTTGACAGGGGGCTATACGAGCAGTACGTC. Encoded protein: CASSLVDRGLYEQYV.